This record concerns one T cell receptor (beta chain) sequence. Its specificity is not known. This sample is drawn from a study of CD4+ T cells in melanoma. Measured with immunoSEQ multiplex PCR; TCRdb has only the in-frame clones, and not every one. The sample lists some 120,000 clones, around 92% seen once, with 3.3% in the top ten. Study results and limitations: CD8+ T cell, macrophage and B cell function reportedly correlated with neoantigen-specific CD4+ T cells. In melanoma, neoantigen-specific CD4+ T cells reportedly differed in differentiation state.

This receptor was taken from a human donor with melanoma. The sample was peripheral blood.

CDR3 coding DNA: TGTGCCAGCAGTTTGGGATTTAGGGTTGGCTACACCTTC. Protein sequence: CASSLGFRVGYTF. The chain uses TRBV28 and TRBJ1-2; D remains unclear. The V gene lost 3 bases and the J gene lost 7 bases, with 12 bases spanning the gap. Germline CDR1 reads MDHEN; CDR2 reads SYDVKM. The CDR3 runs 13 residues.